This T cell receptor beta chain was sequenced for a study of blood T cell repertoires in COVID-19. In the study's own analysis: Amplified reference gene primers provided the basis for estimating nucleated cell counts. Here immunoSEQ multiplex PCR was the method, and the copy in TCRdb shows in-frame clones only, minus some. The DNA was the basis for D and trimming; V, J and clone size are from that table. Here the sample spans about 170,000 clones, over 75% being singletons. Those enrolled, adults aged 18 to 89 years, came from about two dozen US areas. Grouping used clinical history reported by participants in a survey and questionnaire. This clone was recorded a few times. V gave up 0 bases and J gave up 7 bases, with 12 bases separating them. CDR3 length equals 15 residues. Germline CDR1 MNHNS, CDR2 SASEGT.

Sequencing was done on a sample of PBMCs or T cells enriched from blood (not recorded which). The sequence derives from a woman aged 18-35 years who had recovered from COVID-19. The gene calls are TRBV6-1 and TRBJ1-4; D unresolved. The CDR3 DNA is TGTGCCAGCAGTGAAGCGGTCGAGGGCGGTGAAAAACTGTTTTTT. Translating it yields CASSEAVEGGEKLFF.